This T cell receptor beta chain was found in a study of PD-1 blockade in classical Hodgkin lymphoma (dated by TCRdb to the early 2020s). The study in broad terms: Nivolumab dosing was 3 mg/kg intravenously every 2 weeks, continuing until either disease progression or unacceptable toxicity. The study used CyTOF and TCR beta sequencing to define a peripheral blood immune signature of response to PD-1 blockade in classical Hodgkin lymphoma.

A note on this clone: Its antigen is unknown. Base qualities are not provided; no much larger clone lies one nucleotide away.

The Qiagen DNeasy kit was used to extract genomic DNA both from unsorted PBMCs and from the negatively selected CD4+ and CD8+ fractions. Using primers that anneal to V and J segments, immunoSEQ multiplex PCR amplified the TCR beta CDR3 regions. Amplification bias was minimized using a synthetic immune receptor repertoire, and residual bias was removed computationally after sequencing. The study's own analysis went as follows. Repertoire diversity was quantified as the Shannon entropy index using custom Python scripts. Unsorted, CD4+ and CD8+ repertoires were analyzed separately, except in combined analyses where CD4+ and CD8+ sequences were merged in silico. Clonal expansion was defined as at least a 2-fold frequency increase after treatment relative to C1D1, with a pseudocount of 0.5 for undetected baseline clones. Singleton clones were defined as clones with 0 or 1 copy at C1D1, and non-singleton clones were defined as clones with 2 or more copies. By matching protein sequences in sorted samples from the same patient, clones expanded in unsorted samples were annotated as CD4+, CD8+ or unknown. Wilcoxon tests on paired samples were used to test diversity changes from C1D1 to C4D1. TCRdb retrieved this table from immuneACCESS and kept in-frame rearrangements only. Not all clones are present; in checked studies, unresolved V genes account for under half, and no reason is known for the remainder. That table supplies the V and J calls and clone size; D and trimming were determined from the DNA. Across this sample there are a few thousand clones, with about two thirds seen only once. Approximately 9.9% of the sample is taken by the ten largest.

Beyond this particular receptor, the publication reports: Trial patients with a complete response had baseline diversity similar to that of newly diagnosed patients, while partial responders and progressors had significantly lower diversity. Only a single clinical trial cohort was studied, and what caused the repertoire differences, possibly disease activity or prior therapy, remained undefined. Patients starting nivolumab less than 1 year after ASCT had lower diversity and were excluded from later analyses to avoid confounding by immune reconstitution. A significant rise by C4D1 was seen in CD4+ but not CD8+ TCR diversity (p=0.0027 vs p=0.16), with the rise being most apparent in complete responders (p=0.02). Baseline TCR diversity was reported to be lower in newly diagnosed patients than in healthy donors and to be lower still in relapsed/refractory patients.

This specimen's time point label, per the study, means: cycle 1 day 1 (C1D1), immediately before nivolumab initiation. All trial patients had relapsed after autologous stem cell transplantation, with cohorts A, B and C differing in prior brentuximab vedotin exposure. Using a Miltenyi CD8+ T cell isolation kit, CD8+ T cells were purified from thawed PBMCs through magnetic negative selection. The trial cohort was composed of approximately 56 patients with relapsed/refractory classical Hodgkin lymphoma, for whom complete response, partial response or progressive disease was recorded as best overall response. In the multi-cohort phase II CheckMate 205 trial, trial patients received single-agent nivolumab. An independent review committee assessed best overall response by applying the 2007 International Working Group response criteria. Trial PBMCs were obtained immediately prior to nivolumab initiation (C1D1) and on therapy at cycle 2 day 1 and cycle 4 day 1. Peripheral blood was collected in 8 mL Vacutainer Cell Preparation Tubes, from which PBMCs were isolated by centrifugation and then cryopreserved. Purified CD4+ and CD8+ fractions were prepared only for cases where an additional PBMC sample was available. Magnetically labelled cells were depleted on LS columns in a quadroMACS separator, and the flow-through was collected as the purified fraction.

This specimen consisted of CD8+ T cells from blood, obtained at baseline. The clonotype originates from a human donor with classical Hodgkin lymphoma.

The CDR3: CASSLDRVANGYTF. The DNA reads TGCGCCAGCAGCTTGGACAGGGTGGCTAATGGCTACACCTTC. The sequence links TRBV5-1 to TRBJ1-2; the best D guess is TRBD1, with 6 bases matching. The V end loses 0 bases and the J end loses 6 bases, and a stretch of 12 bases separates them. The cysteine opens and the phenylalanine closes a CDR3 of 14 amino acids. Here the CDR3 DNA is all that survives: 42 bases in frame from base 1. The germline V gene specifies SGHRS as CDR1 and YFSETQ as CDR2.